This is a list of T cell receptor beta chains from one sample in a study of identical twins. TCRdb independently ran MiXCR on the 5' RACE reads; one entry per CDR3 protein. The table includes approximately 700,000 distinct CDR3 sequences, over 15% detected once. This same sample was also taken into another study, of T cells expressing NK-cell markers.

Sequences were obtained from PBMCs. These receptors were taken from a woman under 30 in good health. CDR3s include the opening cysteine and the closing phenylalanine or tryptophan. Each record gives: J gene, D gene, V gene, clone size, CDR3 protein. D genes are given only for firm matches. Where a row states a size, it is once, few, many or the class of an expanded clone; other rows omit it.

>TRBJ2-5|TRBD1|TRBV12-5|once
CASGVDRGETQYF
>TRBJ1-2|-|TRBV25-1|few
CASSLQGVRLDGYTF
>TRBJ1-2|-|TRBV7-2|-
CASSLEPAF
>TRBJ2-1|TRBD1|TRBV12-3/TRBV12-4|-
CASSWGQGSYNEQFF
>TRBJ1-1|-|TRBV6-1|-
CASGDHGGYTEAFF
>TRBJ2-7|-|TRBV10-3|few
CAISEWALNSYEQYF
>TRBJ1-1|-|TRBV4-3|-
CASSQAVSGDTEAFF
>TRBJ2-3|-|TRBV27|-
CASSLGQRFTDTQYF
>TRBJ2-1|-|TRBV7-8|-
CASSQNSYNEQFF
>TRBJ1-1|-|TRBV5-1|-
CASSRGQMATEAFF
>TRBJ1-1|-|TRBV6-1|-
CASSLLGTRNTEAFF
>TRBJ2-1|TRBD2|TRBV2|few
CASSVAGGRDEQFF
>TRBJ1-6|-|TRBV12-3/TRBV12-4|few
CASSPGRMNSPLHF
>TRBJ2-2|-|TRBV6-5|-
CASSYQPNTGELFF
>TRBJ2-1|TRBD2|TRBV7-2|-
CASSLRISGGAYNEQFF
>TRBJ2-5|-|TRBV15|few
CATSRDYQETQYF
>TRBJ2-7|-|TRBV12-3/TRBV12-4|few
CASRDLRSSYEQYF
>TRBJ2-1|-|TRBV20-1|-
CSARDLFEGEQFF
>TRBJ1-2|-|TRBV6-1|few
CASSQTGNYGYTF
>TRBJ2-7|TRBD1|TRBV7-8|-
CASSSTRGHLDEQYF
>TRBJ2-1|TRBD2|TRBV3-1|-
CASSFIGGYNEQFF
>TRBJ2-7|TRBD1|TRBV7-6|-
CASSFRPDRGEQYF
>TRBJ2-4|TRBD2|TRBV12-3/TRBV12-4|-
CASSLTFGRAGAPKNIQYF
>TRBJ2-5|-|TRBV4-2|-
CASSQGSVGRETQYF
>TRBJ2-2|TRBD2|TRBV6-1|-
CASRRLAGGPHGELFF
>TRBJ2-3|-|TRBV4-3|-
CASSQREGGADTQYF
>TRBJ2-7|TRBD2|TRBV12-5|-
CASGLSPGTSNDEQYF
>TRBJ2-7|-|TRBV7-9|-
CASSLVQGEGEQYF
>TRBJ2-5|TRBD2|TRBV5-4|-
CASSSKTSALETQYF
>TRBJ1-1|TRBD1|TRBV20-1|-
CSAREHHAGGGTEAFF
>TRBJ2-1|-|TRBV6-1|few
CASTGDRGGSYNEQFF
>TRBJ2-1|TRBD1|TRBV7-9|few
CASSLQGASYNEQFF
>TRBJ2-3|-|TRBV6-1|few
CASSLFSLGGQGTDTQYF
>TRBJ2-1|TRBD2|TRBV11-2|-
CASSELAGTSRANEQFF
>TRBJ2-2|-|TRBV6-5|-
CASSYSQGGVFNTGELFF
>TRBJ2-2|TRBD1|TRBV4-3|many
CASSQDRGGYPGELFF
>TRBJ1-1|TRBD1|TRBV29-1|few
CSSLQGGYTEAFF
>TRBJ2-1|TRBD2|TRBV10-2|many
CASREGPGLAEANEQFF
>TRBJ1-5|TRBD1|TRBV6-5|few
CASSYSKGTGRNQPQHF
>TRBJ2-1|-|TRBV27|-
CASSPLNDLSTKEFF
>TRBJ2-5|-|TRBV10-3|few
CAIRSGIEETQYF
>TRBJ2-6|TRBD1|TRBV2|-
CAISSRDRAFRGANVLTF
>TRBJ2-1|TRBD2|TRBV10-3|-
CAIGGRVAGSYNEQFF
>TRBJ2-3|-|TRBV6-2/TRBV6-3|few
CASSYSTSGLVATDTQYF
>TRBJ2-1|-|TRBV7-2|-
CASSLAATRRNEQFF
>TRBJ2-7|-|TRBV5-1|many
CASSLGGTASYEQYF
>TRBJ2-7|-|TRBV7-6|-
CASSPEQGISYEQYF
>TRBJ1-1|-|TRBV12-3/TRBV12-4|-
CASSLGSVAFF
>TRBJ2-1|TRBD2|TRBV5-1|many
CASSLVAGGANEQFF
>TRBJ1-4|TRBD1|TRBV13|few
CASSQPGTGDEKLFF
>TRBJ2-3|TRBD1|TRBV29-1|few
CSVAGQGAPDTQYF
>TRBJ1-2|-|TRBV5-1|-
CASSGGGPRAYGYTF
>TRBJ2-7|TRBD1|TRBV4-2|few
CASGVKDRESSEQYF
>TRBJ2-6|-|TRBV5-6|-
CASSLDWANVLTF
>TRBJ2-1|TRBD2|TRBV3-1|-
CASTREGLGNEQFF
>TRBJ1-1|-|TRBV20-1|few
CSARDSMGAFF
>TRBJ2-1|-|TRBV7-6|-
CASSLDGLSGNEQFF
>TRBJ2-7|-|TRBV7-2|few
CASSGRSRQAYEQYF